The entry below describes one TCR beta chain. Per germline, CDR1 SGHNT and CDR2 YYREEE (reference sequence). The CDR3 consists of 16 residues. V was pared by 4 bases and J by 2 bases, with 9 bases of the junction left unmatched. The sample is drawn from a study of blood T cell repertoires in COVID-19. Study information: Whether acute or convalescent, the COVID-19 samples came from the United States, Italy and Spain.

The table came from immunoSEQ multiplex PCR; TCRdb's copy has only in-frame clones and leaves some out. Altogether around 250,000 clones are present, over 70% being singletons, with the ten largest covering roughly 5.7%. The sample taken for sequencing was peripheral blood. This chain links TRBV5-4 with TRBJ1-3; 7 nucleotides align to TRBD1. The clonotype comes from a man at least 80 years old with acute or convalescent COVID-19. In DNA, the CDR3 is TGTGCCAGCAGCACCGACAGGGATTGGCCTGGAAACACCATATATTTT. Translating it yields CASSTDRDWPGNTIYF.